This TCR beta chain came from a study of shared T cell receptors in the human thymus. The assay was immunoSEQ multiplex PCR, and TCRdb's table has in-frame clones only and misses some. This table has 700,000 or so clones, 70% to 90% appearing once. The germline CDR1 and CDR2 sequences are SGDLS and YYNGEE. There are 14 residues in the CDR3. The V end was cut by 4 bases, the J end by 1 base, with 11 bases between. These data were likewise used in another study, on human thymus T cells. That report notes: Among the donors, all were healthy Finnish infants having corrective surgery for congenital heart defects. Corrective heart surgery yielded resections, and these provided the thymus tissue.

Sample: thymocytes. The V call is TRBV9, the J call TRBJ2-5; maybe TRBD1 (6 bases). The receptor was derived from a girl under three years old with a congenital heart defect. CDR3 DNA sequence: TGTGCCAGCAGCCCCGGACAGACCCAAGAGACCCAGTACTTC. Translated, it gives CASSPGQTQETQYF.